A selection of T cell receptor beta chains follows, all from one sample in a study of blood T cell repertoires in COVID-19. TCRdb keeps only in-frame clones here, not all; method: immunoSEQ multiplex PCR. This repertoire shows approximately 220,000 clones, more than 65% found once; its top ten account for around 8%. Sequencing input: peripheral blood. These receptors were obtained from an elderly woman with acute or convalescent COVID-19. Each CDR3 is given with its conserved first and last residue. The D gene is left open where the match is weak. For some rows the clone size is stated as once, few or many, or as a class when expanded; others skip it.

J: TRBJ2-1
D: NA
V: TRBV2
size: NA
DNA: TGTGCCAGCATGCGGGGAGAGGGGGCCAATGAGCAGTTCTTC
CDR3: CASMRGEGANEQFF

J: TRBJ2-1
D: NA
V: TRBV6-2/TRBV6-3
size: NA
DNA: TGTGCCAGCAGTAAAGGACAGTTCAATGAGCAGTTCTTC
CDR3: CASSKGQFNEQFF

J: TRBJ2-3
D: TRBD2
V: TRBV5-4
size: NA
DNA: TGTGCCAGCAGCCGGGGACTAGCGGACACAGATACGCAGTATTTT
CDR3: CASSRGLADTDTQYF

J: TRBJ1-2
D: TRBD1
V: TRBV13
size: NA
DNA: TGTGCCAGCAGCTTAGAGACAGGGAGGGGCTACACCTTC
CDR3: CASSLETGRGYTF

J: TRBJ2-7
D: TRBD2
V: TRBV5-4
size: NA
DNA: TGTGCCAGCAGCTCTCGACTAGCGGGAGTCTACGAGCAGTACTTC
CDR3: CASSSRLAGVYEQYF

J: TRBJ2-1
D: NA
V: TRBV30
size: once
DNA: TGTGCCTGTGAACGAACGGGCTCCTACAATGAGCAGTTCTTC
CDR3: CACERTGSYNEQFF

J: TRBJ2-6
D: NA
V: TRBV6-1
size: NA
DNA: TGTGCCAGCAGTGAAGTCCGCCCCCTGAGCTCTGGGGCCAACGTCCTGACTTTC
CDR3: CASSEVRPLSSGANVLTF

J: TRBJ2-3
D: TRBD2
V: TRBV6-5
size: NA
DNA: TGTGCCAGCAGTTTAGCGGGGGGGGTCGCGGATACGCAGTATTTT
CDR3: CASSLAGGVADTQYF

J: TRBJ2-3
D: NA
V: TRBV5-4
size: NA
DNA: TGTGCCAGCAGCGGAATCGGGGGTGCAGATACGCAGTATTTT
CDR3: CASSGIGGADTQYF

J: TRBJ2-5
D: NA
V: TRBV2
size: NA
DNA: TGTGCCAGCAGTGACTCACAGCTTAGGAAGACCCAGTACTTC
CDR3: CASSDSQLRKTQYF

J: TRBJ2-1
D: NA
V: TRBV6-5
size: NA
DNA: TGTGCCAGCAGGGAGGACGCTAGCTCCTACAATGAGCAGTTCTTC
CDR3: CASREDASSYNEQFF

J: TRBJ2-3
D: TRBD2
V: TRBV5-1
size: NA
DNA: TGCGCCAGCAGCTTGGATTGGCTAGCGGACACAGATACGCAGTATTTT
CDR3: CASSLDWLADTDTQYF

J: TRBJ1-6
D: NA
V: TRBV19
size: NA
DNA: TGTGCCAGTAGTCCCAGGACAGTTTCTGTGCCCCTCCACTTT
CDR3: CASSPRTVSVPLHF

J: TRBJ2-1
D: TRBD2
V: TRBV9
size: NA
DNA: TGTGCCAGCAGCGTATCTAGCGGGGGGGGCAATGAGCAGTTCTTC
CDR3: CASSVSSGGGNEQFF

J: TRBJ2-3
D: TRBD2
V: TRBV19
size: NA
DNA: TGTGCCAGTAGTATGTCTAGCGGAAGCACAGATACGCAGTATTTT
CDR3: CASSMSSGSTDTQYF

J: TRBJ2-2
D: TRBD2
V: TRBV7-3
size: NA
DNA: TGTGCCAGCAGCTTAGATCTAGCGGGAGTTCCCACCGGGGAGCTGTTTTTT
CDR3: CASSLDLAGVPTGELFF